The rows below give T cell receptor beta chains drawn from one sample of a study of control samples from healthy donors and cancer patients. Sequencing was performed with immunoSEQ multiplex PCR; in TCRdb, only in-frame clones are kept and a portion is missing. The table records 100,000 to 150,000 clones, approximately 94% of them present only once. Sequenced input: blood. The receptor set was obtained from a man aged 25 to 40 in good health. The CDR3 runs from the conserved cysteine through the conserved F or W. The D gene is left open where the match is weak. Where a row states a size, it is once, few, many or the class of an expanded clone; other rows omit it.

J gene: TRBJ1-6
clone size: .
D gene: .
V gene: TRBV2
CDR3 DNA: TGTGCCAGCAGTTTCGGGGTTACAGGTTCACCCCTCCACTTT
CDR3 protein: CASSFGVTGSPLHF

J gene: TRBJ2-7
clone size: once
D gene: .
V gene: TRBV25-1
CDR3 DNA: TGTGCCAGCAGTGAATACGGAGGTGGGTATGAGCAGTACTTC
CDR3 protein: CASSEYGGGYEQYF

J gene: TRBJ1-4
clone size: .
D gene: .
V gene: TRBV28
CDR3 DNA: TGTGCCAGCAGTGTGGGGGGATCAACTAATGAAAAACTGTTTTTT
CDR3 protein: CASSVGGSTNEKLFF

J gene: TRBJ2-3
clone size: once
D gene: .
V gene: TRBV7-2
CDR3 DNA: TGTGCCAGCAGCTTATGGGGTAGCGACACAGATACGCAGTATTTT
CDR3 protein: CASSLWGSDTDTQYF

J gene: TRBJ2-7
clone size: .
D gene: TRBD1
V gene: TRBV6-5
CDR3 DNA: TGTGCCAGCAGTCCATTGACAGGGTCTTCCTACGAGCAGTACTTC
CDR3 protein: CASSPLTGSSYEQYF

J gene: TRBJ2-7
clone size: .
D gene: .
V gene: TRBV14
CDR3 DNA: TGTGCCAGCAGCCAAGTTTCGACCTACGAGCAGTACTTC
CDR3 protein: CASSQVSTYEQYF

J gene: TRBJ2-5
clone size: .
D gene: .
V gene: TRBV14
CDR3 DNA: TGTGCCAGCAGCCATCCCACAGGGATACAAGAGACCCAGTACTTC
CDR3 protein: CASSHPTGIQETQYF

J gene: TRBJ2-3
clone size: .
D gene: .
V gene: TRBV3-1/TRBV3-2
CDR3 DNA: TGTGCCAGCAGCCAAGATCACGGCACAGATACGCAGTATTTT
CDR3 protein: CASSQDHGTDTQYF

J gene: TRBJ1-3
clone size: .
D gene: .
V gene: TRBV12-3/TRBV12-4
CDR3 DNA: TGTGCCAGCAGTTTGGGTAATGGAAACACCATATATTTT
CDR3 protein: CASSLGNGNTIYF

J gene: TRBJ2-7
clone size: .
D gene: .
V gene: TRBV18
CDR3 DNA: TGTGCCAGCACAGGCGACTACGAGCAGTACTTC
CDR3 protein: CASTGDYEQYF

J gene: TRBJ1-4
clone size: .
D gene: TRBD1
V gene: TRBV5-6
CDR3 DNA: TGTGCCAGCAGCTTGAGACAGGGTGGGGAAAAACTGTTTTTT
CDR3 protein: CASSLRQGGEKLFF

J gene: TRBJ2-1
clone size: .
D gene: .
V gene: TRBV3-1/TRBV3-2
CDR3 DNA: TGTGCCAGCAGCCAAGGACTACGGGGAGGTGAGCAGTTCTTC
CDR3 protein: CASSQGLRGGEQFF

J gene: TRBJ2-3
clone size: .
D gene: .
V gene: TRBV7-9
CDR3 DNA: TGTGCCAGCCATGGAGTAGGCACAGATACGCAGTATTTT
CDR3 protein: CASHGVGTDTQYF

J gene: TRBJ2-5
clone size: .
D gene: TRBD1
V gene: TRBV5-1
CDR3 DNA: TGCGCCAGCAGCTTGAATTTCGGACAGGGGCGGGAGACCCAGTACTTC
CDR3 protein: CASSLNFGQGRETQYF

J gene: TRBJ2-2
clone size: .
D gene: .
V gene: TRBV7-9
CDR3 DNA: TGTGCCAGCAGCTTAGATGTTAGAAAAGCGAACACCGGGGAGCTGTTTTTT
CDR3 protein: CASSLDVRKANTGELFF

J gene: TRBJ1-3
clone size: .
D gene: .
V gene: TRBV5-1
CDR3 DNA: TGCGCCAGCAGCTTGGTCACCCCGGGAAACACCATATATTTT
CDR3 protein: CASSLVTPGNTIYF

J gene: TRBJ2-7
clone size: .
D gene: .
V gene: TRBV5-6
CDR3 DNA: TGTGCCAGCAGCTTGGTTGAAGGGCCCTCCTACGAGCAGTACTTC
CDR3 protein: CASSLVEGPSYEQYF

J gene: TRBJ2-3
clone size: .
D gene: TRBD1
V gene: TRBV2
CDR3 DNA: TGTGCCAGCAGCCCGAACCGACAGGGGGCATCGACAGATACGCAGTATTTT
CDR3 protein: CASSPNRQGASTDTQYF

J gene: TRBJ1-5
clone size: .
D gene: .
V gene: TRBV30
CDR3 DNA: TGTGCCTGGAGCATTTCCCTTAATCAGCCCCAGCATTTT
CDR3 protein: CAWSISLNQPQHF

J gene: TRBJ2-7
clone size: .
D gene: TRBD1
V gene: TRBV7-2
CDR3 DNA: TGTGCCAGCAGCGGGGACAGGTGGCGAGATGCCTACGAGCAGTACTTC
CDR3 protein: CASSGDRWRDAYEQYF

J gene: TRBJ1-2
clone size: .
D gene: .
V gene: TRBV7-9
CDR3 DNA: TGTGCCAGCAGCTTAGCAGAAGGGGGGAGCTATGGCTACACCTTC
CDR3 protein: CASSLAEGGSYGYTF

J gene: TRBJ2-1
clone size: once
D gene: TRBD2
V gene: TRBV4-3
CDR3 DNA: TGCGCCAGCAGCCGGTATAGCGGGGGGACCAATGAGCAGTTCTTC
CDR3 protein: CASSRYSGGTNEQFF

J gene: TRBJ2-3
clone size: few
D gene: .
V gene: TRBV10-3
CDR3 DNA: TGTGCCATCAGTGACGGGGATAGTGGCACAGATACGCAGTATTTT
CDR3 protein: CAISDGDSGTDTQYF

J gene: TRBJ2-3
clone size: .
D gene: .
V gene: TRBV4-3
CDR3 DNA: TGCGCCAGCAGCCAAGATACCCCGATCCCTCCTAGCACAGATACGCAGTATTTT
CDR3 protein: CASSQDTPIPPSTDTQYF

J gene: TRBJ2-6
clone size: .
D gene: .
V gene: TRBV30
CDR3 DNA: TGTGCCTGGAGTCCGGGACACCTCTCTGGGGCCAACGTCCTGACTTTC
CDR3 protein: CAWSPGHLSGANVLTF

J gene: TRBJ1-1
clone size: .
D gene: .
V gene: TRBV12-5
CDR3 DNA: TGTGCTAGTGGTTTTTACGGGGGGCTTAACACTGAAGCTTTCTTT
CDR3 protein: CASGFYGGLNTEAFF

J gene: TRBJ2-2
clone size: .
D gene: .
V gene: TRBV4-3
CDR3 DNA: TGCGCCAGCAGCCCCGCTGGGGACTTCAACACCGGGGAGCTGTTTTTT
CDR3 protein: CASSPAGDFNTGELFF